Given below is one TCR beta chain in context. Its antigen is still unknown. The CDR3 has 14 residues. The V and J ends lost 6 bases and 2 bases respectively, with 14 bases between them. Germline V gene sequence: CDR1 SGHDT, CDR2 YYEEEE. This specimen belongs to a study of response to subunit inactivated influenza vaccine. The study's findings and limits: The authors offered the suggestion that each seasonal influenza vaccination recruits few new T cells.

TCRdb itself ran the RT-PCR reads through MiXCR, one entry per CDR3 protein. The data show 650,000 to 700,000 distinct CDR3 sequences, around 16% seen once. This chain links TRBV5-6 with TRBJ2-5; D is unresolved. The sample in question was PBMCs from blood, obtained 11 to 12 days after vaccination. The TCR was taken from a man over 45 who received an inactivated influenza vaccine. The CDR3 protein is CASTSPRTQETQYF. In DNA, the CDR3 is TGTGCCAGCACCTCGCCACGGACGCAAGAGACCCAGTACTTC.